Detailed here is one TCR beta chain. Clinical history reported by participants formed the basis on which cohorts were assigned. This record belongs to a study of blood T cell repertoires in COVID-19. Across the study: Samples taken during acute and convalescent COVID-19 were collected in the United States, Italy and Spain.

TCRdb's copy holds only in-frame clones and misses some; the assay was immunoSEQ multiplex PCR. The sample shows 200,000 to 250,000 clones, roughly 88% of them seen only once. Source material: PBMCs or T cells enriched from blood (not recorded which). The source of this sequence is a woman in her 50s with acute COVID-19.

In DNA form, the CDR3 reads TGTGCCAGCAGCTCTCAGCAGGGGCAGCAGTACTTC. Its protein is CASSSQQGQQYF. The chain couples TRBV5-4 to TRBJ2-7; D is perhaps TRBD1 (6 bases). V was clipped by 3 bases and J by 8 bases, with 12 bases between them. CDR1 is SGHNT and CDR2 is YYREEE in the germline V gene (reference sequence). This CDR3 comprises 12 residues.